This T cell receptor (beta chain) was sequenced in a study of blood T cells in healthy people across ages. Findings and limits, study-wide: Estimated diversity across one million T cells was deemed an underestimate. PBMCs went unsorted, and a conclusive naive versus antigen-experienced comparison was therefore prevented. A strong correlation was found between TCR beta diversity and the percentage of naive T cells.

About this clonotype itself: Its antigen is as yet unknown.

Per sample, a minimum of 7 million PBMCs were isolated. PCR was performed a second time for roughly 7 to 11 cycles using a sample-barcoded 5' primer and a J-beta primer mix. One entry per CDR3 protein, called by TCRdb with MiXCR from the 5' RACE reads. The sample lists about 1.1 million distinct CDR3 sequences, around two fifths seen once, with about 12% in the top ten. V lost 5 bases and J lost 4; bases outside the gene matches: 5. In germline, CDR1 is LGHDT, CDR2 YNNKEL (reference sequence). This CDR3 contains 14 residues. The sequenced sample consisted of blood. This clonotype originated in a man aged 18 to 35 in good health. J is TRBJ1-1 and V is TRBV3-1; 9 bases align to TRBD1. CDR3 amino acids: CASSGTGLGTEAFF. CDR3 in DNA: TGTGCCAGCAGCGGGACAGGGCTTGGCACTGAAGCTTTCTTT.